This T cell receptor beta chain derives from a study of molecular identifiers for immune sequencing clone quantification. Study details: Split five ways in replicates, RNA from approximately 20,000 or 98,000 naive CD8 cells had four portions sequenced.

General study points: Detectable among 800,000 to 1,000,000 naive cells, according to reports, was Jurkat TCR RNA spiked in from one cell.

This clonotype has at least ten counts. What it binds is unknown. Preparation methods for the bulk TCR libraries were those previously described, with listed TCR primers. TCRdb redid the calling of the PCR reads with MiXCR, one entry per CDR3 protein. The table records approximately 550,000 distinct CDR3 sequences, around a fifth of them present only once. The V and J ends lost 4 bases and 8 bases respectively, with 26 bases between them. CDR1 is SEHNR and CDR2 is FQNEAQ in the germline V gene (reference sequence). The CDR3 covers 18 residues. Sequencing was carried out using naive CD8+ T cells from blood, with Jurkat cell RNA spiked in. Subset indicated: FACS-sorted CD8+CD4-CCR7+CD45RA+ naive T cells. The TCR originated in a human donor in good health. Some libraries in this study had Jurkat cell RNA spiked in. The rearrangement joins TRBV7-9 to TRBJ1-4; D not certain. DNA for the CDR3: TGTGCCAGCAGCTCCCAAAAGGGCAGGAGTCGAGAGTCGGAAAAACTGTTTTTT. Translated: CASSSQKGRSRESEKLFF.